The T cell receptor (beta chain) described here comes from a study of neurological immune-mediated disorders. TCRdb fed the 5' RACE reads into MiXCR, producing one record per CDR3 protein. The sample records some 37,000 distinct CDR3 sequences, about a tenth being singletons. CDR1 and CDR2 (germline): DFQATT, SNEGSKA (reference sequence). J lost 4 bases, V lost 3 bases, and 8 bases had no gene match. This CDR3 has 14 residues. This clonotype showed up many times. V and J are TRBV20-1 and TRBJ2-7, with TRBD2 matching over 8 bases. This receptor was identified in a woman aged 25 to 39 with HTLV-1-associated myelopathy (HAM/TSP). The sample taken for sequencing was PBMCs. For the CDR3, the DNA is TGCAGTGCTAGTTTCCCCGGGGGGGTATACGAGCAGTACTTC. It is translated as CSASFPGGVYEQYF.